These T cell receptor beta chains were read from a single sample in a study of PD-1 blockade in mismatch repair-deficient tumors. Repertoires were generated with immunoSEQ multiplex PCR, while TCRdb's copy carries only in-frame clones and drops some. The table records over 100,000 clones, about three quarters of them present only once. Sequenced material: peripheral blood, taken approximately 14 months after starting pembrolizumab. These receptors were collected from an adult with mismatch repair-deficient cancer. Both conserved end residues are part of each CDR3. The D gene is left open where the match is weak. Clone size is shown for a subset of rows, as once, few, many or a class of expanded clone.

j_call | d_call | v_call | clone_size | cdr3_nt | cdr3_aa
TRBJ2-1 | . | TRBV7-6 | few | TGTGCCAGCAGCTCGGGACTCTACAATGAGCAGTTCTTC | CASSSGLYNEQFF
TRBJ1-4 | . | TRBV25-1 | . | TGTGCCAGCAGTGGTGGGGCCCTGAGAGGTGAAAAACTGTTTTTT | CASSGGALRGEKLFF
TRBJ2-7 | . | TRBV7-9 | medium-sized | TGTGCCAGCACTGCCGGGCTTTACGAGCAGTACTTC | CASTAGLYEQYF
TRBJ2-6 | . | TRBV6-1 | once | TGTGCCAGCAGTGAACTAACGGGAACGTGGCTTCCTGGGGCCAACGTCCTGACTTTC | CASSELTGTWLPGANVLTF
TRBJ1-1 | TRBD1 | TRBV7-9 | . | TGTGCCAGCAGCCCGAACAGGGGTACTATGAACACTGAAGCTTTCTTT | CASSPNRGTMNTEAFF
TRBJ2-3 | . | TRBV6-5 | . | TGTGCCAGCAGTTACTCGAGTTGGCAGGGGACGCAGTATTTT | CASSYSSWQGTQYF
TRBJ2-3 | . | TRBV7-6 | . | TGTGCCAGCAGCCCCCGAGCGGAAGCCCCCGCAGATACGCAGTATTTT | CASSPRAEAPADTQYF
TRBJ2-5 | . | TRBV13 | . | TGTGCCAGCAGCCTGGTAAACCAAGAGACCCAGTACTTC | CASSLVNQETQYF
TRBJ1-1 | . | TRBV19 | . | TGTGCCAGTAGTATCGGAAGCCTCACTGAAGCTTTCTTT | CASSIGSLTEAFF
TRBJ1-5 | . | TRBV27 | . | TGTGCCAGCAGTTTTCGCGGGTACAATCAGCCCCAGCATTTT | CASSFRGYNQPQHF
TRBJ1-3 | . | TRBV18 | . | TGTGCCAGCTCACCACCGTACGGGGTCCACACCATATATTTT | CASSPPYGVHTIYF
TRBJ2-7 | TRBD1 | TRBV14 | . | TGTGCCAGCAGCCACCAGGGACAGCCATACGAGCAGTACTTC | CASSHQGQPYEQYF
TRBJ2-6 | TRBD1 | TRBV5-1 | once | TGCGCCAGCAGCCAACCGGGACAGGGGGCCGCCCGGGACTCTGGGGCCAACGTCCTGACTTTC | CASSQPGQGAARDSGANVLTF
TRBJ1-1 | TRBD1 | TRBV9 | . | TGTGCCAGCAGCGCCGACAGGGTTTCCTCTGAAGCTTTCTTT | CASSADRVSSEAFF
TRBJ1-5 | . | TRBV30 | few | TGTGCCTGGAGTGGAGGGGGCAATCAGCCCCAGCATTTT | CAWSGGGNQPQHF
TRBJ2-3 | TRBD1 | TRBV5-4 | once | TGTGCCAGCAGCTTGAGGCGATCCGGGACAGGGACAGATACGCAGTATTTT | CASSLRRSGTGTDTQYF
TRBJ2-5 | TRBD2 | TRBV7-8 | . | TGTGCCAGCACCGAAGCACTAGCGGTGTACCAAGAGACCCAGTACTTC | CASTEALAVYQETQYF
TRBJ1-3 | . | TRBV5-5 | . | TGTGCCAGCAGCCCCAGAGGGGACTCTGGAAACACCATATATTTT | CASSPRGDSGNTIYF
TRBJ2-7 | TRBD2 | TRBV29-1 | . | TGCAGCGTTAACCTCCCGGATAGCGGGAACTACGAGCAGTACTTC | CSVNLPDSGNYEQYF
TRBJ2-3 | TRBD2 | TRBV30 | . | TGTGCCTGGAGTGATGGCGGGAGAGGCACAGATACGCAGTATTTT | CAWSDGGRGTDTQYF
TRBJ2-3 | . | TRBV7-2 | . | TGTGCCAGCAGCTTAGGGGCTAGCAGCAGCACAGATACGCAGTATTTT | CASSLGASSSTDTQYF
TRBJ2-3 | TRBD2 | TRBV6-5 | . | TGTGCCAGCAGTTACTCACTAGCGGGAGGTACAGATACGCAGTATTTT | CASSYSLAGGTDTQYF
TRBJ2-1 | TRBD2 | TRBV7-3 | . | TGTGCCAGCAGCCCGATCCTTTCCAGCGGGAGTAAGTATGAGCAGTTCTTC | CASSPILSSGSKYEQFF
TRBJ1-1 | . | TRBV28 | . | TGTGCCAGCAGTTTATCGGGGGGGAACACTGAAGCTTTCTTT | CASSLSGGNTEAFF
TRBJ2-1 | . | TRBV19 | . | TGTGCCAGCAGAAAGGCGGGATGGGGTGATGAGCAGTTCTTC | CASRKAGWGDEQFF
TRBJ1-5 | TRBD1 | TRBV5-5 | . | TGTGCCAGCAGCCCAAGGACAGGTGAAAATAGCAATCAGCCCCAGCATTTT | CASSPRTGENSNQPQHF
TRBJ2-7 | TRBD1 | TRBV6-1 | few | TGTGCCAGCAGTGAAGCCCTGACAGGGGTGGCCTCCTACGAGCAGTACTTC | CASSEALTGVASYEQYF
TRBJ1-3 | . | TRBV11-2 | many | TGTGCCAGCGGAAACAGGACCCGAAACACCATATATTTT | CASGNRTRNTIYF
TRBJ2-1 | . | TRBV27 | . | TGTGCCAGCAGTTTCTCCAGCGGGACAACTGAGCAGTTCTTC | CASSFSSGTTEQFF
TRBJ1-1 | . | TRBV20-1 | . | TGCAGTGCTACGGGCACTGAAGCTTTCTTT | CSATGTEAFF
TRBJ2-7 | . | TRBV25-1 | . | TGTGCCAGCAGTGAATTGGGGGCCTACGAGCAGTACTTC | CASSELGAYEQYF
TRBJ1-4 | . | TRBV5-4 | . | TGTGCCAGCAGCCCGTCTTCGGGATCCAATGAAAAACTGTTTTTT | CASSPSSGSNEKLFF
TRBJ2-7 | TRBD1 | TRBV5-5 | once | TGTGCCAGCATCCCTGGACAGGGATCGTCAGCCTACGAGCAGTACTTC | CASIPGQGSSAYEQYF